This T cell receptor beta chain came from a study of T cell responses to AZD1222 COVID-19 vaccine. Study-level results: Repertoires in all cases were sampled only once the peak T cell response had passed. Along spike, vaccine-associated CD4 TCRs were found throughout, with dominance at 160-218 and 743-854.

Sequencing used immunoSEQ multiplex PCR; TCRdb keeps in-frame clones, though not all of them. Found here are around 160,000 clones, around 95% of them singletons; the top ten hold 0.6% to 0.7%. This clone has only a few counts. Its cognate antigen is unknown. The clonotype comes from an adult in good health. This specimen was peripheral blood, taken on day 0 of AZD1222 vaccination.

The DNA of the CDR3 is TGTGCCAGCAGCGTGGGTGGAGGTCCAGATACGCAGTATTTT. Its protein is CASSVGGGPDTQYF. The J gene is TRBJ2-3, the V gene TRBV9; TRBD2 is a possible D gene (5 bases). Germline V gene lookup returns CDR1 SGDLS and CDR2 YYNGEE. Trimming shortened V by 2 bases and J by 4 bases, and 11 bases separated the two germline ends. CDR3 length: 14 residues.